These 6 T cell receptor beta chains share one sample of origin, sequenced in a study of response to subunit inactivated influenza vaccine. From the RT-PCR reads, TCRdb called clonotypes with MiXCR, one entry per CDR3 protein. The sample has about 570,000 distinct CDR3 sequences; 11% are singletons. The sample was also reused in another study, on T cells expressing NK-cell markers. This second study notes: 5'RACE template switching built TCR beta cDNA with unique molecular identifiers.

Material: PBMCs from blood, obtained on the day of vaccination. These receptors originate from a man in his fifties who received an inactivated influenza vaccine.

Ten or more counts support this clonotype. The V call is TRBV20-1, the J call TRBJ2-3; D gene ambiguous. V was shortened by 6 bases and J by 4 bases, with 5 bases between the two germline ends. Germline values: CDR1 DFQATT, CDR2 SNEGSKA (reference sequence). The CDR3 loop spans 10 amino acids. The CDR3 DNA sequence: TGCAGTGCCAGCCCAGATACGCAGTATTTT. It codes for CSASPDTQYF.

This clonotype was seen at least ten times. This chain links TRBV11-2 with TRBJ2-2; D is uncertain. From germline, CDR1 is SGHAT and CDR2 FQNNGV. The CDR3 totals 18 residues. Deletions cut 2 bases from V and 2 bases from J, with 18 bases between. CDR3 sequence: CASSLSLSVITNTGELFF. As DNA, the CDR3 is TGTGCCAGCAGCTTATCATTGTCAGTTATAACAAACACCGGGGAGCTGTTTTTT.

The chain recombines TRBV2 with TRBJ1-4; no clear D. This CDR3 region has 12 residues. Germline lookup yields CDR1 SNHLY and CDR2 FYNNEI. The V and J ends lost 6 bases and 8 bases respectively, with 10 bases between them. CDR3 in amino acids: CASRGEVEKLFF. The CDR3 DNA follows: TGTGCCAGCAGGGGAGAGGTGGAAAAACTGTTTTTT.

CDR3 sequence: CASSDDKAGSSYNEQFF. The CDR3 region has the DNA TGTGCCAGCAGCGATGATAAAGCGGGAAGCTCCTACAATGAGCAGTTCTTC. The rearrangement links TRBV9 to TRBJ2-1; 7 bases fit TRBD2. CDR1 SGDLS and CDR2 YYNGEE come from the germline V gene. V lost 3 bases, J lost 0 bases, and 9 bases stayed unmatched. The CDR3 is made up of 17 amino acids.

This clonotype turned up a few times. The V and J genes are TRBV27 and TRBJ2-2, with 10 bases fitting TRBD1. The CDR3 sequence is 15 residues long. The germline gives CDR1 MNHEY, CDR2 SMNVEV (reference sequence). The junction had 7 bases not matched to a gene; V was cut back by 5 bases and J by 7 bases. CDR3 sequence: CASSPRTGGGGELFF. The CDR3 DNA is TGTGCCAGCAGTCCGCGGACAGGGGGGGGCGGGGAGCTGTTTTTT.

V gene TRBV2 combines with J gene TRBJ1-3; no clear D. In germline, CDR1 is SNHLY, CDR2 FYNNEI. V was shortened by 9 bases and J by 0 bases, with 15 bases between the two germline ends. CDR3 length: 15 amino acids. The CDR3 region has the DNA TGTGCCAGTAAGGGCTTAACGATCTCTGGAAACACCATATATTTT. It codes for CASKGLTISGNTIYF.